The present T cell receptor beta chain was sequenced within a study of blood T cell repertoires in COVID-19. This CDR3 is built from 16 residues. Germline V gene data show CDR1 as SNHLY and CDR2 as FYNNEI. V gave up 4 bases and J gave up 1 base, with 16 bases separating them. Method: immunoSEQ multiplex PCR; TCRdb's copy keeps in-frame clones and lacks some. The sample has roughly 97,000 clones, over 75% seen once. The source is a man aged 60 to 75 with acute or convalescent COVID-19. The chain combines TRBV2 with TRBJ1-2; no clear D gene. Sequenced input: peripheral blood. The CDR3 here is CASSGRTGPSNYGYTF. The DNA for the CDR3 is TGTGCCAGCAGTGGGAGAACTGGCCCTAGTAACTATGGCTACACCTTC.